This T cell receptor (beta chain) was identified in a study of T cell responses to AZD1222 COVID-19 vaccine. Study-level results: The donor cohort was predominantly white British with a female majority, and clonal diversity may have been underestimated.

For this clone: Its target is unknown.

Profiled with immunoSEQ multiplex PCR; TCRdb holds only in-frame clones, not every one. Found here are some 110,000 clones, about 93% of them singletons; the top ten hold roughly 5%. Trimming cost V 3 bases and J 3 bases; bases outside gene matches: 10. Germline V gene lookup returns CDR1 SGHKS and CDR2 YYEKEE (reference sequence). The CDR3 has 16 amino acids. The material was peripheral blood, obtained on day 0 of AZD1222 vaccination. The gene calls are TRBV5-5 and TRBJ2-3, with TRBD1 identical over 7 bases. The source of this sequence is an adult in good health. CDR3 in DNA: TGTGCCAGCAGCTCCGAACCGCAACAGGGGACAGATACGCAGTATTTT. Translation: CASSSEPQQGTDTQYF.